This TCR beta chain stems from a study of CD8+ T cells in alopecia areata. The treatment denotes: oral pan-JAK inhibitor, 5-10 mg twice daily. As part of sample collection, lesional scalp punch biopsies and peripheral blood were taken from alopecia areata patients. The sample holds a few counts of this clone. Once RNA had been extracted, it was reverse transcribed into cDNA to act as the sequencing template. The protocol was immunoSEQ multiplex PCR, while the TCRdb copy is restricted to in-frame clones and leaves out a portion. The sample has fewer than 4,500 clones, less than 80% seen once; the top ten hold less than 8%. V lost 1 base to trimming and J lost 3 bases; unmatched junction nucleotides: 4. CDR1 and CDR2 from the germline V gene are MGHRA and YSYEKL. The CDR3 spans 15 residues.

This sequence was found in a human donor with alopecia areata. The chain employs TRBV4-1 and TRBJ2-3, with TRBD1 matching over 7 bases. The sample consisted of skin, taken at week 24, from a patient treated with tofacitinib. The CDR3 nucleotides are TGCGCCAGCAGCCAAGGGGACAGACGAACAGATACGCAGTATTTT. As protein: CASSQGDRRTDTQYF.